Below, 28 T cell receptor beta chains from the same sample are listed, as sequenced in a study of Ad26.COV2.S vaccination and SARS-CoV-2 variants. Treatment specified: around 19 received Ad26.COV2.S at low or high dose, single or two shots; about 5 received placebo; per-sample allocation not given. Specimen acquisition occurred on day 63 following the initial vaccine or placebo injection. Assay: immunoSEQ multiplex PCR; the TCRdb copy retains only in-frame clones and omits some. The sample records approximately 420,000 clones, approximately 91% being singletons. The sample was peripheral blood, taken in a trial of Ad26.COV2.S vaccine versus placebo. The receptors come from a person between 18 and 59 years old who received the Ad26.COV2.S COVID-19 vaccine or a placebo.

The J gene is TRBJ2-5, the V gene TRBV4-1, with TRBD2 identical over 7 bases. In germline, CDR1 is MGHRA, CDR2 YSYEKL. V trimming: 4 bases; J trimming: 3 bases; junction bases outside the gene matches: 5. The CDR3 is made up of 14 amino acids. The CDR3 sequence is CASSLTGTKETQYF. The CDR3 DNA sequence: TGCGCCAGCAGCCTAACCGGGACTAAAGAGACCCAGTACTTC.

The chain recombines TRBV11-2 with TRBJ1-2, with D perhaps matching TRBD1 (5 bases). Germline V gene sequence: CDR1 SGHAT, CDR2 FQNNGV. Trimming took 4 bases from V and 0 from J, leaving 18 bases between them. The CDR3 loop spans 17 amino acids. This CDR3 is CASSSGLRGSSNYGYTF. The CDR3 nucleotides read TGTGCCAGCAGCTCGGGACTTCGAGGGTCCTCTAACTATGGCTACACCTTC.

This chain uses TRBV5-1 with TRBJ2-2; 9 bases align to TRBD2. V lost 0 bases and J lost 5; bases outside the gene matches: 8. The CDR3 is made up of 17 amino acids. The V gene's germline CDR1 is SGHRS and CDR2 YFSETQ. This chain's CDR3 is CASSLVPSGVRTGELFF. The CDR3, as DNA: TGCGCCAGCAGCTTGGTCCCTAGCGGGGTCAGAACCGGGGAGCTGTTTTTT.

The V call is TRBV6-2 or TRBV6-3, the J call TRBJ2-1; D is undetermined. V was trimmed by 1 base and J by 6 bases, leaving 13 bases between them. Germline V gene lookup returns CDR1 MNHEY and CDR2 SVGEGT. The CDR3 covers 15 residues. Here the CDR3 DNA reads TGTGCCAGCAGTTACTTCGTTAGACGAATCAATGAGCAGTTCTTC. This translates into CASSYFVRRINEQFF.

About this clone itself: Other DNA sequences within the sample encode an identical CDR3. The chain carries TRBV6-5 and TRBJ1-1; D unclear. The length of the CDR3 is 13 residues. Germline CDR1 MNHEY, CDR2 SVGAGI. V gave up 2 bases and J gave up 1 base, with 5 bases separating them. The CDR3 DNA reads TGTGCCAGCAGTTACGGTGGGAACACTGAAGCTTTCTTT. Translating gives CASSYGGNTEAFF.

CDR3 protein: CASSLNAGANVLTF. The CDR3 DNA follows: TGCGCCAGCAGCCTAAATGCGGGGGCCAACGTCCTGACTTTC. The V and J genes are TRBV4-3 and TRBJ2-6; D gene ambiguous. CDR3 length equals 14 residues. CDR1 and CDR2 (germline): LGHNA, YSLEER. V was trimmed by 4 bases and J by 4 bases, leaving 8 bases between them.

The CDR3 protein is CASSLEGTVNQPQHF. As DNA, the CDR3 is TGCGCCAGCAGCTTGGAAGGGACAGTCAATCAGCCCCAGCATTTT. The chain links TRBV5-1 to TRBJ1-5, with 7 bases lining up with TRBD1. CDR1 and CDR2 (germline): SGHRS, YFSETQ. With 0 bases clipped from V and 3 bases from J, the junction kept 3 bases outside the gene matches. The CDR3 sequence is 15 residues long.

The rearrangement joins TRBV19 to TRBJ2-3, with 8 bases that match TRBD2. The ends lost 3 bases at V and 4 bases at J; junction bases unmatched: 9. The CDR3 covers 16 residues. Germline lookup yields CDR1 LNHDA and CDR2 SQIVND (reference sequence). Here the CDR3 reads CASSIRGGFGSDTQYF. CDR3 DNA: TGTGCCAGTAGTATCCGGGGGGGCTTTGGGTCAGATACGCAGTATTTT.

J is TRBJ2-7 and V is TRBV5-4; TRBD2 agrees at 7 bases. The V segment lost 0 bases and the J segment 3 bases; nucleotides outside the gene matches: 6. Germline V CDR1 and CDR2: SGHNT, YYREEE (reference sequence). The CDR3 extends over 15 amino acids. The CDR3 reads CASSLDPSGNYEQYF. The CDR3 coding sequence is TGTGCCAGCAGCTTGGATCCTAGCGGAAACTACGAGCAGTACTTC. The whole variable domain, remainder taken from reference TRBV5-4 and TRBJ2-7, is ETGVTQSPTHLIKTRGQQVTLRCSSQSGHNTVSWYQQALGQGPQFIFQYYREEENGRGNFPPRFSGLQFPNYSSELNVNALELDDSALYLCASSLDPSGNYEQYFGPGTRLTVT.

The CDR3 DNA follows: TGTGCCAGTGGGGACCTCCGGGGGCCCTCATACCACTATCAGCCCCAGCATTTT. Its translation is CASGDLRGPSYHYQPQHF. The rearrangement joins TRBV19 to TRBJ1-5; tentatively, D is TRBD1 (6 bases). The CDR3 is 18 residues long. The ends were cut back, 8 bases at V and 5 bases at J, with 28 bases in the middle. The germline V gene has CDR1 LNHDA and CDR2 SQIVND (reference sequence).

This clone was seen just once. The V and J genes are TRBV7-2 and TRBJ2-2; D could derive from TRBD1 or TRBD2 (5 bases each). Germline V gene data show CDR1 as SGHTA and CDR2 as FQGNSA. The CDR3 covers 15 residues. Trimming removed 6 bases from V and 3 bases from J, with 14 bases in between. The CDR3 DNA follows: TGTGCCAGCAGTAACCGGGACCGCGACACCGGGGAGCTGTTTTTT. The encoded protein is CASSNRDRDTGELFF.

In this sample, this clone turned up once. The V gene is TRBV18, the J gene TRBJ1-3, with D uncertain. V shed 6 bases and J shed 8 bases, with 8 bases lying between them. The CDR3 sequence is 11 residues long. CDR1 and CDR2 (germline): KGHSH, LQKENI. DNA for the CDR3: TGTGCCAGCTCCCAGCGCGACACCATATATTTT. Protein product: CASSQRDTIYF. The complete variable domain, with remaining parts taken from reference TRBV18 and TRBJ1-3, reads NAGVMQNPRHLVRRRGQEARLRCSPMKGHSHVYWYRQLPEEGLKFMVYLQKENIIDESGMPKERFSAEFPKEGPSILRIQQVVRGDSAAYFCASSQRDTIYFGEGSWLTVV.

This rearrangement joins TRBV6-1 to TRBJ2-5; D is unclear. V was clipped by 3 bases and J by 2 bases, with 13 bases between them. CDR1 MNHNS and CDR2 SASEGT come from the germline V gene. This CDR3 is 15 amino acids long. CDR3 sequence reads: CASSERRPSQETQYF. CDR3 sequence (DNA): TGTGCCAGCAGTGAGCGGCGACCCTCACAAGAGACCCAGTACTTC.

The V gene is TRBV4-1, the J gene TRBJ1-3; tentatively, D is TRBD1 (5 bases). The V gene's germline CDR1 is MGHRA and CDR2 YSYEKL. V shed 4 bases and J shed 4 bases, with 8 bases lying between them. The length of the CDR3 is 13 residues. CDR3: CASSPGLGNTIYF. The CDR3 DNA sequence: TGCGCCAGCAGCCCGGGACTCGGAAACACCATATATTTT.

The CDR3 is CASSSGQEKLFF. CDR3 DNA: TGTGCCAGCTCCTCTGGTCAAGAAAAACTGTTTTTT. V and J are TRBV12-3 or TRBV12-4 and TRBJ1-4; D gene unclear. The CDR3 runs 12 residues. The V gene lost 8 bases and the J gene lost 8 bases, with 12 bases spanning the gap.

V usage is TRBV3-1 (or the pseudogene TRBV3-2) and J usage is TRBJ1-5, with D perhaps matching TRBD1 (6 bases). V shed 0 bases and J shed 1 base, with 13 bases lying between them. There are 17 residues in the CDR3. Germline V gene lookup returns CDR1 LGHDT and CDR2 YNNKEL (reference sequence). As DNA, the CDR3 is TGTGCCAGCAGCCAAGAGCCTACAGGGACGAGCAATCAGCCCCAGCATTTT. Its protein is CASSQEPTGTSNQPQHF.

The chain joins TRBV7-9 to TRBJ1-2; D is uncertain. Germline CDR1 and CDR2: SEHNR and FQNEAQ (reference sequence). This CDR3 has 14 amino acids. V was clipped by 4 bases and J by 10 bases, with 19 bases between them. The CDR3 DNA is TGTGCCAGCAGCTCATCTATGGGAAATAGGGACTACACCTTC. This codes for CASSSSMGNRDYTF.

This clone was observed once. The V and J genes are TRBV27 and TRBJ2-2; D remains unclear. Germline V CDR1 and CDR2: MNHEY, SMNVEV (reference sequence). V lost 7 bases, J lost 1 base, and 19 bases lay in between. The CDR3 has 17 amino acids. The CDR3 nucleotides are TGTGCCAGCACCCAAACCATCCGTTTGGGGAACACCGGGGAGCTGTTTTTT. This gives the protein CASTQTIRLGNTGELFF.

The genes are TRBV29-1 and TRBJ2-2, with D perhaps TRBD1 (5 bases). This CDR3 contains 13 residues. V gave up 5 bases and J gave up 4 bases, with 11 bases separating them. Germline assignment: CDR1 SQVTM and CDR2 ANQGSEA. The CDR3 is CSVFRVATGELFF. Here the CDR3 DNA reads TGCAGCGTTTTCAGGGTAGCCACCGGGGAGCTGTTTTTT.

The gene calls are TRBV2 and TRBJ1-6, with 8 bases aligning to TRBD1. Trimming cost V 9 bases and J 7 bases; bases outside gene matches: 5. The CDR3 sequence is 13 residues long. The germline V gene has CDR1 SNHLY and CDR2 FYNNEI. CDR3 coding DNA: TGTGCCAGTGGGACAGGCTGGAATTCACCCCTCCACTTT. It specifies CASGTGWNSPLHF. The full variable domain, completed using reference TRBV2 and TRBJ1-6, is EPEVTQTPSHQVTQMGQEVILRCVPISNHLYFYWYRQILGQKVEFLVSFYNNEISEKSEIFDDQFSVERPDGSNFTLKIRSTKLEDSAMYFCASGTGWNSPLHFGNGTRLTVT.

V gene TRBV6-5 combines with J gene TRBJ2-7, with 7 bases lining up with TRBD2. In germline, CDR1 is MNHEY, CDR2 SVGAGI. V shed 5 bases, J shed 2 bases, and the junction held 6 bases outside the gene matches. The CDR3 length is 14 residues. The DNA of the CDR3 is TGTGCCAGCAGTAGTGAGGGAGGGCCCTACGAGCAGTACTTC. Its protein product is CASSSEGGPYEQYF.

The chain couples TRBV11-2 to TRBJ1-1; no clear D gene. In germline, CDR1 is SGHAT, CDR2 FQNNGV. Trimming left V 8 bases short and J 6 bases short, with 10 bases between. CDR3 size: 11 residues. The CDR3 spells CASGPVPEAFF. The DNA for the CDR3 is TGTGCCAGCGGACCAGTCCCTGAAGCTTTCTTT.

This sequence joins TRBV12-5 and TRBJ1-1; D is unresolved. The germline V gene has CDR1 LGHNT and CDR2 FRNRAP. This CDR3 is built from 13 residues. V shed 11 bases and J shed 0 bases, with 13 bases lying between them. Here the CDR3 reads CAGTSGLNTEAFF. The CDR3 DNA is TGTGCTGGCACCTCGGGGTTGAACACTGAAGCTTTCTTT.

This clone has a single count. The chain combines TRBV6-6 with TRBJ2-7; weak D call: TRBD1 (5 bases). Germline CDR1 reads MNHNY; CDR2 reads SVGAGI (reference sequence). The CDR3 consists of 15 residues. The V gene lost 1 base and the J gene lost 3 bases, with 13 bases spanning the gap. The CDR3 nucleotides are TGTGCCAGCAGTTACTTCCCAGGGTCCTTCTACGAGCAGTACTTC. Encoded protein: CASSYFPGSFYEQYF.

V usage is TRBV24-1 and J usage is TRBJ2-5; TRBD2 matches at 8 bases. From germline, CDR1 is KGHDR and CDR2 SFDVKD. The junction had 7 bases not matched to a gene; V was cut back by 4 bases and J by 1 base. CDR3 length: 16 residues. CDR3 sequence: CATSDAGTRPQETQYF. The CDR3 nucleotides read TGTGCCACCAGTGACGCCGGGACTAGGCCCCAAGAGACCCAGTACTTC.

CDR3 loop: CASSQGISTNEKLFF. In DNA, the CDR3 is TGTGCCAGCAGCCAAGGGATCAGCACTAATGAAAAACTGTTTTTT. This chain joins TRBV3-1 (or the pseudogene TRBV3-2) and TRBJ1-4; D not certain. The CDR3 sequence is 15 residues long. Deletions cut 1 base from V and 2 bases from J, with 8 bases between. Per germline, CDR1 LGHDT and CDR2 YNNKEL (reference sequence).

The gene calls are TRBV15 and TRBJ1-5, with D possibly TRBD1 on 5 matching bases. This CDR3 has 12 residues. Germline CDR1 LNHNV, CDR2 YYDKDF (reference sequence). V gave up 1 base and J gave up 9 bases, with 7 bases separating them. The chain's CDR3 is CATSRAQGPQHF. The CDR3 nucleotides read TGTGCCACCAGCAGAGCTCAGGGGCCCCAGCATTTT.

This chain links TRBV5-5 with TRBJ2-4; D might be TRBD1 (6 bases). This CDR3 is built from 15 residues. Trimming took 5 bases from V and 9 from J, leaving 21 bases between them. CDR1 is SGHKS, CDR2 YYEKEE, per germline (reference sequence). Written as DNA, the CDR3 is TGTGCCAGCAGTTCCGACCGGGACATAGGATTCATTCAGTACTTC. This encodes CASSSDRDIGFIQYF.